These T cell receptor beta chains were read from a single sample in a study of response to subunit inactivated influenza vaccine. Using its own MiXCR run on the RT-PCR reads, TCRdb lists one record per CDR3 protein. The table lists roughly 700,000 distinct CDR3 sequences, approximately 15% of them singletons. Source: PBMCs from blood, taken around 15 days before vaccination. The receptors here all came from a man in his fifties who received an inactivated influenza vaccine. CDR3s include the opening cysteine and the closing phenylalanine or tryptophan. Fields, in order: D gene, V gene, clone size, J gene, CDR3 protein, CDR3 DNA. The D gene is left open where the match is weak. Expanded clones get a size class; other rows say once, few or many, or leave the size out.

D gene: TRBD2
V gene: TRBV6-1
clone size: few
J gene: TRBJ2-3
CDR3 protein: CASGMRGGSTDTQYF
CDR3 DNA: TGTGCCAGCGGCATGCGGGGGGGAAGCACAGATACGCAGTATTTT

D gene: TRBD2
V gene: TRBV20-1
clone size: NA
J gene: TRBJ2-1
CDR3 protein: CSARVGLAGIGILSSYNEQFF
CDR3 DNA: TGCAGTGCTAGAGTGGGACTAGCGGGTATAGGGATCCTAAGCTCCTACAATGAGCAGTTCTTC

D gene: NA
V gene: TRBV29-1
clone size: few
J gene: TRBJ1-2
CDR3 protein: CSVSQPPYGYTF
CDR3 DNA: TGCAGCGTTTCACAGCCACCCTATGGCTACACCTTC

D gene: TRBD2
V gene: TRBV7-6
clone size: NA
J gene: TRBJ2-1
CDR3 protein: CASSSRLSSGVTSNEQFF
CDR3 DNA: TGTGCCAGCAGCTCAAGACTGTCTAGCGGGGTTACCTCCAATGAGCAGTTCTTC

D gene: TRBD2
V gene: TRBV6-2/TRBV6-3
clone size: few
J gene: TRBJ2-5
CDR3 protein: CASSSIAGGFGETQYF
CDR3 DNA: TGTGCCAGCAGTTCTATAGCGGGAGGCTTCGGGGAGACCCAGTACTTC

D gene: NA
V gene: TRBV15
clone size: few
J gene: TRBJ1-5
CDR3 protein: CATSSNRNQPQHF
CDR3 DNA: TGTGCCACCAGCAGTAATAGGAATCAGCCCCAGCATTTT

D gene: NA
V gene: TRBV20-1
clone size: NA
J gene: TRBJ1-1
CDR3 protein: CRGALSMNTEAFF
CDR3 DNA: TGCAGGGGGGCGCTCAGCATGAACACTGAAGCTTTCTTT

D gene: NA
V gene: TRBV9
clone size: NA
J gene: TRBJ2-1
CDR3 protein: CASSVEGLLSYNEQFF
CDR3 DNA: TGTGCCAGCAGCGTAGAAGGGCTTCTCTCCTACAATGAGCAGTTCTTC

D gene: TRBD1
V gene: TRBV10-1
clone size: few
J gene: TRBJ1-2
CDR3 protein: CASSEGDRYGYTF
CDR3 DNA: TGCGCCAGCAGTGAGGGGGACAGATATGGCTACACCTTC

D gene: NA
V gene: TRBV3-1
clone size: few
J gene: TRBJ2-5
CDR3 protein: CASSPGATETQYF
CDR3 DNA: TGTGCCAGCAGTCCAGGGGCGACAGAGACCCAGTACTTC

D gene: NA
V gene: TRBV7-6
clone size: few
J gene: TRBJ2-3
CDR3 protein: CASSLRTGRTTDTQYF
CDR3 DNA: TGTGCCAGCAGCTTGCGGACGGGAAGGACCACAGATACGCAGTATTTT

D gene: TRBD1
V gene: TRBV5-1
clone size: many
J gene: TRBJ2-1
CDR3 protein: CASSAGQDNEQFF
CDR3 DNA: TGCGCCAGCAGCGCGGGACAGGACAATGAGCAGTTCTTC

D gene: NA
V gene: TRBV6-5
clone size: few
J gene: TRBJ2-1
CDR3 protein: CASSYLDSIDEQFF
CDR3 DNA: TGTGCCAGCAGTTACCTGGACAGTATCGATGAGCAGTTCTTC

D gene: TRBD1
V gene: TRBV4-1
clone size: many
J gene: TRBJ1-6
CDR3 protein: CASSQPPTGGPSTFSLHF
CDR3 DNA: TGCGCCAGCAGCCAGCCTCCAACAGGGGGCCCCAGTACGTTTTCCCTCCACTTT

D gene: TRBD1
V gene: TRBV7-2
clone size: NA
J gene: TRBJ2-1
CDR3 protein: CASSSYTGGAFNEQFF
CDR3 DNA: TGTGCCAGCAGCTCGTACACAGGGGGCGCTTTCAATGAGCAGTTCTTC

D gene: NA
V gene: TRBV29-1
clone size: NA
J gene: TRBJ2-1
CDR3 protein: CSVRRSYNEQFF
CDR3 DNA: TGCAGCGTTCGGAGGTCCTACAATGAGCAGTTCTTC

D gene: TRBD2
V gene: TRBV20-1
clone size: NA
J gene: TRBJ2-3
CDR3 protein: CSARVAGGAGSTDTQYF
CDR3 DNA: TGCAGTGCTAGAGTAGCGGGAGGGGCAGGGTCCACAGATACGCAGTATTTT

D gene: TRBD2
V gene: TRBV7-9
clone size: few
J gene: TRBJ2-1
CDR3 protein: CASSFDSGSGVRFF
CDR3 DNA: TGTGCCAGCAGCTTCGATAGCGGGAGTGGTGTTCGGTTCTTC

D gene: TRBD1
V gene: TRBV6-2/TRBV6-3
clone size: many
J gene: TRBJ2-4
CDR3 protein: CASRSGQINIQYF
CDR3 DNA: TGTGCCAGCAGATCGGGACAGATAAACATTCAGTACTTC

D gene: NA
V gene: TRBV29-1
clone size: many
J gene: TRBJ2-5
CDR3 protein: CSVEDPVAETQYF
CDR3 DNA: TGCAGCGTTGAAGATCCGGTTGCGGAGACCCAGTACTTC

D gene: TRBD1
V gene: TRBV15
clone size: NA
J gene: TRBJ2-1
CDR3 protein: CATSPDRGGNEQFF
CDR3 DNA: TGTGCCACCAGCCCGGACAGGGGAGGTAATGAGCAGTTCTTC

D gene: NA
V gene: TRBV20-1
clone size: NA
J gene: TRBJ2-7
CDR3 protein: CSVLGPAPGSYEQYF
CDR3 DNA: TGCAGTGTCTTGGGCCCGGCTCCGGGCTCCTACGAGCAGTACTTC

D gene: NA
V gene: TRBV3-1
clone size: once
J gene: TRBJ2-5
CDR3 protein: CASSQSVRGSQETQYF
CDR3 DNA: TGTGCCAGCAGCCAAAGTGTTAGGGGTTCCCAAGAGACCCAGTACTTC

D gene: TRBD2
V gene: TRBV24-1
clone size: NA
J gene: TRBJ2-5
CDR3 protein: CATSDLSGNGAETQYF
CDR3 DNA: TGTGCCACCAGTGATCTTAGCGGGAATGGAGCAGAGACCCAGTACTTC

D gene: TRBD2
V gene: TRBV3-1
clone size: NA
J gene: TRBJ2-4
CDR3 protein: CASSQVGGTAKNIQYF
CDR3 DNA: TGTGCCAGCAGCCAAGTCGGGGGGACAGCCAAAAACATTCAGTACTTC

D gene: NA
V gene: TRBV6-2/TRBV6-3
clone size: NA
J gene: TRBJ1-5
CDR3 protein: CASSLNTESNQPQHF
CDR3 DNA: TGTGCCAGCAGCTTAAACACCGAGAGCAATCAGCCCCAGCATTTT

D gene: NA
V gene: TRBV12-3/TRBV12-4
clone size: many
J gene: TRBJ2-1
CDR3 protein: CASSQGSSYNEQFF
CDR3 DNA: TGTGCCAGCAGTCAGGGTAGCTCCTACAATGAGCAGTTCTTC

D gene: NA
V gene: TRBV9
clone size: few
J gene: TRBJ2-3
CDR3 protein: CASSVSGLSDTQYF
CDR3 DNA: TGTGCCAGCAGCGTATCCGGTCTTTCAGATACGCAGTATTTT

D gene: TRBD1
V gene: TRBV28
clone size: NA
J gene: TRBJ2-5
CDR3 protein: CATSQGGLQETHYF
CDR3 DNA: TGTGCCACATCACAGGGGGGACTCCAAGAGACCCACTACTTC

D gene: NA
V gene: TRBV20-1
clone size: few
J gene: TRBJ1-3
CDR3 protein: CSARDAAGAGRGNTIYF
CDR3 DNA: TGCAGTGCTAGAGATGCGGCGGGGGCAGGGAGGGGAAACACCATATATTTT

D gene: TRBD2
V gene: TRBV10-3
clone size: NA
J gene: TRBJ2-7
CDR3 protein: CAISATSGSDEQYF
CDR3 DNA: TGTGCCATCAGTGCCACTAGCGGGAGCGACGAGCAGTACTTC

D gene: NA
V gene: TRBV20-1
clone size: NA
J gene: TRBJ2-7
CDR3 protein: CSARDFRGLAYEQYF
CDR3 DNA: TGCAGTGCTAGAGATTTCCGGGGTCTCGCCTACGAGCAGTACTTC

D gene: NA
V gene: TRBV11-2
clone size: many
J gene: TRBJ2-5
CDR3 protein: CASSVMQETQYF
CDR3 DNA: TGTGCCAGCAGCGTAATGCAAGAGACCCAGTACTTC

D gene: TRBD1
V gene: TRBV5-4
clone size: few
J gene: TRBJ1-1
CDR3 protein: CASSFGTDNTEAFF
CDR3 DNA: TGTGCCAGCAGCTTCGGGACAGACAACACTGAAGCTTTCTTT

D gene: NA
V gene: TRBV29-1
clone size: few
J gene: TRBJ2-5
CDR3 protein: CSGGNRVETQYF
CDR3 DNA: TGCAGCGGAGGTAACAGGGTAGAGACCCAGTACTTC

D gene: TRBD2
V gene: TRBV7-2
clone size: few
J gene: TRBJ2-7
CDR3 protein: CASSLPGSGRDYEQYF
CDR3 DNA: TGTGCCAGCAGCTTACCCGGGAGCGGGAGGGACTACGAGCAGTACTTC

D gene: NA
V gene: TRBV5-1
clone size: NA
J gene: TRBJ2-1
CDR3 protein: CASSLSGGAYNKQFF
CDR3 DNA: TGCGCCAGCAGCCTATCAGGGGGGGCCTACAATAAGCAGTTCTTC

D gene: TRBD1
V gene: TRBV6-1
clone size: NA
J gene: TRBJ1-1
CDR3 protein: CASRSDREMNTEAFF
CDR3 DNA: TGTGCCAGCAGATCCGACAGGGAAATGAACACTGAAGCTTTCTTT

D gene: NA
V gene: TRBV2
clone size: NA
J gene: TRBJ1-1
CDR3 protein: CASSDGSTEAFF
CDR3 DNA: TGTGCCAGCAGTGATGGGAGCACTGAAGCTTTCTTT

D gene: TRBD1
V gene: TRBV20-1
clone size: NA
J gene: TRBJ2-1
CDR3 protein: CSARGIQGGNEQFF
CDR3 DNA: TGCAGTGCTAGAGGAATACAGGGGGGCAATGAGCAGTTCTTC